This TCR beta chain was documented in a study of cytomegalovirus exposure and HLA in healthy donors. The donors were in the roughly 120-subject validation cohort, distinct from the 666-subject first cohort. The repertoire was sequenced with immunoSEQ multiplex PCR; TCRdb's copy has only in-frame clones and lacks some. The sample yields some 170,000 clones, approximately 86% seen once. This CDR3 is 12 amino acids long. The germline V gene encodes CDR1 SEHNR and CDR2 FQNEAQ (reference sequence). V was cut by 7 bases and J by 9 bases, with 16 bases left in between. This TCR was recovered from a man younger than 30 in good health and CMV-seropositive. The sequenced sample was PBMCs. The chain uses TRBV7-9 and TRBJ2-7, with D perhaps matching TRBD1 (7 bases). The CDR3 DNA follows: TGTGCCAGCATACGACAGGGAGGATTGCAGTACTTC. Its translation: CASIRQGGLQYF. The variable domain in full, completed from reference TRBV7-9 and TRBJ2-7, reads DTGVSQNPRHKITKRGQNVTFRCDPISEHNRLYWYRQTLGQGPEFLTYFQNEAQLEKSRLLSDRFSAERPKGSFSTLEIQRTEQGDSAMYLCASIRQGGLQYFGPGTRLTVT.